The 30 T cell receptor beta chains below were found in one sample sequenced in a study of cytomegalovirus exposure and HLA in healthy donors. The primer mix had 60 Vbeta and 13 Jbeta primers. Assay used: immunoSEQ multiplex PCR; TCRdb lists only in-frame clones, some missing. Of roughly 110,000 clones detected, approximately 70% appear once; the ten largest clones hold roughly 9%. The sample consisted of PBMCs. Source of these receptors: a man in his thirties or forties in good health and CMV-seropositive.

The chain combines TRBV19 with TRBJ1-2; D might be TRBD1 (5 bases). This CDR3 contains 16 residues. Germline V gene lookup returns CDR1 LNHDA and CDR2 SQIVND (reference sequence). With 4 bases removed from V and 5 bases from J, the gap between germline ends came to 20 bases. The CDR3 protein is CASSTRDGGGIYGYTF. CDR3 nucleotides: TGTGCCAGTAGTACCCGGGACGGCGGAGGGATTTATGGCTACACCTTC.

The V gene is TRBV7-2, the J gene TRBJ2-1; a weak D match, TRBD2 (5 bases). Germline CDR1 and CDR2: SGHTA and FQGNSA. Between the trimmed V and J ends, which lost 1 base and 7 bases, there was a span of 5 bases. The CDR3 has 12 residues. The CDR3 bases are TGTGCCAGCAGCTTAGAGCGGAATGAGCAGTTCTTC. It encodes CASSLERNEQFF.

V usage is TRBV28 and J usage is TRBJ1-4, with D tentatively TRBD1 (6 bases). This CDR3 contains 13 residues. Trimming cost V 6 bases and J 5 bases, with 10 bases left between them. Germline V gene lookup returns CDR1 MDHEN and CDR2 SYDVKM. The CDR3 region is CASRLGGNEKLFF. For the CDR3, the DNA is TGTGCCAGCAGACTAGGGGGAAATGAAAAACTGTTTTTT.

The CDR3 reads CAWRGGGNYNEQFF. CDR3 bases: TGTGCCTGGAGAGGGGGCGGGAACTACAATGAGCAGTTCTTC. This sequence joins TRBV30 and TRBJ2-1; possible D gene TRBD1, 7 bases. This CDR3 has 14 amino acids. CDR1 is GTSNPN, CDR2 SVGIG, per germline (reference sequence). V was trimmed by 3 bases and J by 3 bases, leaving 12 bases between them.

Concerning this clone itself: This specimen includes other DNA sequences encoding the same CDR3. The rearrangement uses TRBV7-2 and TRBJ2-1; tentatively, D is TRBD2 (6 bases). Trimming stripped 5 bases from V and 8 bases from J, with 13 bases between. The CDR3 contains 13 residues. Germline values: CDR1 SGHTA, CDR2 FQGNSA. For the CDR3, the DNA is TGTGCCAGCAGCCAGGGACTGGTCGATGAGCAGTTCTTC. Protein: CASSQGLVDEQFF.

This chain uses TRBV28 with TRBJ1-2; perhaps TRBD1 as D (6 bases). The V gene lost 4 bases and the J gene lost 6 bases, with 18 bases spanning the gap. CDR1 and CDR2 (germline): MDHEN, SYDVKM. The CDR3 consists of 15 residues. For the CDR3, the DNA is TGTGCCAGCAGTTCGGGACAACAAATAGGAGATGGCTACACCTTC. Translated, it gives CASSSGQQIGDGYTF.

V usage is TRBV6-1 and J usage is TRBJ1-1; TRBD1 might be the D (5 bases). The CDR3 is 17 residues long. Germline V gene sequence: CDR1 MNHNS, CDR2 SASEGT. The germline V and J ends were trimmed by 0 bases and 4 bases, with 18 bases remaining between them. In DNA form, the CDR3 reads TGTGCCAGCAGTGAAGCGGTCCGAACTACGGGGGGCACTGAAGCTTTCTTT. Translation: CASSEAVRTTGGTEAFF.

This clone was detected once. The germline gene is not matched at one end of the junction; a read error may be the cause. The chain links TRBV7-7 to TRBJ2-1; a weak D match, TRBD1 (5 bases). Germline V gene data show CDR1 as SSHAT and CDR2 as FNYEAQ (reference sequence). The CDR3 runs to 15 residues. CDR3 in amino acids: CASSLSWAGSDEQFF. Here the CDR3 DNA reads TGTGCTAGCAGCTTATCCTGGGCAGGGTCGGATGAGCAGTTCTTC.

This chain uses TRBV6-1 with TRBJ1-6, with 7 positions matching TRBD1. This CDR3 comprises 17 residues. Germline V gene sequence: CDR1 MNHNS, CDR2 SASEGT. J gave up 5 bases and V 1 base, and 8 bases lay outside the gene matches. CDR3 residues: CASSEVMLGGDNSPLHF. Here the CDR3 DNA reads TGTGCCAGCAGTGAAGTAATGCTAGGGGGCGATAATTCACCCCTCCACTTT.

The chain carries TRBV2 and TRBJ2-7, with 10 bases fitting TRBD1. Unmatched junction bases numbered 6, after V lost 7 bases and J lost 6 bases. Germline V gene lookup returns CDR1 SNHLY and CDR2 FYNNEI. The CDR3 runs 13 residues. CDR3 amino acids: CASTGTGVPEQYV. CDR3 DNA sequence: TGTGCCAGCACCGGGACAGGGGTACCCGAGCAGTACGTC.

The chain joins TRBV7-2 to TRBJ1-2; 11 bases are a match to TRBD1. CDR3 length equals 18 residues. V lost 7 bases to trimming and J lost 6 bases; unmatched junction nucleotides: 19. Germline V CDR1 and CDR2: SGHTA, FQGNSA. The CDR3 region is CASTLDLDRGRRTHGYTF. The CDR3 nucleotides are TGTGCCAGCACCCTTGACTTGGACAGGGGGCGCAGAACGCATGGCTACACCTTC. Full variable domain (remainder filled in from reference TRBV7-2 and TRBJ1-2): GAGVSQSPSNKVTEKGKDVELRCDPISGHTALYWYRQSLGQGLEFLIYFQGNSAPDKSGLPSDRFSAERTGGSVSTLTIQRTQQEDSAVYLCASTLDLDRGRRTHGYTFGSGTRLTVV.

The chain joins TRBV6-4 to TRBJ1-5; D gene unclear. The germline V gene encodes CDR1 MRHNA and CDR2 SNTAGT. Trimming pared 1 base from V and 2 bases from J, leaving 21 bases between. This CDR3 region has 19 residues. The CDR3 reads CASSDLWWSSIGGNQPQHF. The CDR3 region has the DNA TGTGCCAGCAGTGACTTATGGTGGTCTTCTATCGGGGGCAATCAGCCCCAGCATTTT.

This clone was recorded once. The chain uses TRBV19 and TRBJ1-2; D may be TRBD1 (5 bases). Looked up from germline, CDR1 is LNHDA and CDR2 is SQIVND (reference sequence). V shed 8 bases and J shed 4 bases, with 14 bases lying between them. The CDR3 runs to 13 residues. DNA of the CDR3: TGTGCCAGTCACACAGGCAGAGGCTATGGCTACACCTTC. This codes for CASHTGRGYGYTF.

V is TRBV5-1 and J is TRBJ1-5; the D is unclear. The CDR3 consists of 13 residues. From germline, CDR1 is SGHRS and CDR2 YFSETQ. V was trimmed by 3 bases and J by 5 bases, leaving 9 bases between them. Here the CDR3 reads CASSSSPYQPQHF. The CDR3 nucleotides read TGCGCCAGCAGCTCCAGTCCTTATCAGCCCCAGCATTTT. The entire variable domain, with the rest obtained from reference TRBV5-1 and TRBJ1-5, is as follows: KAGVTQTPRYLIKTRGQQVTLSCSPISGHRSVSWYQQTPGQGLQFLFEYFSETQRNKGNFPGRFSGRQFSNSRSEMNVSTLELGDSALYLCASSSSPYQPQHFGDGTRLSIL.

This sequence joins TRBV27 and TRBJ1-1; D ambiguous. CDR3 length: 15 residues. The germline V gene encodes CDR1 MNHEY and CDR2 SMNVEV (reference sequence). The V end was cut by 3 bases, the J end by 0 bases, with 11 bases between. CDR3 coding DNA: TGTGCCAGCAGTTTTAGATCCAGGTTGAACACTGAAGCTTTCTTT. Residues: CASSFRSRLNTEAFF.

V gene TRBV11-3 combines with J gene TRBJ2-3; D is perhaps TRBD2 (6 bases). The germline gives CDR1 SGHNT, CDR2 YENEEA. The CDR3 is made up of 16 amino acids. The V end lost 4 bases, the J end lost 3 bases, and 17 bases lay between the germline ends. The CDR3 DNA follows: TGTGCCAGCAGCTCCCGTTCTAGCGAAGCAACAGATACGCAGTATTTT. Translating gives CASSSRSSEATDTQYF.

This chain links TRBV7-3 with TRBJ1-1; no clear D gene. Germline V gives CDR1 SGHTA, CDR2 FQGTGA. Trimming pared 5 bases from V and 5 bases from J, leaving 21 bases between. CDR3 length equals 16 residues. Written as DNA, the CDR3 is TGTGCCAGCAGCACCTCGGGAGGGAATTTGGCGACTGAAGCTTTCTTT. Amino acids: CASSTSGGNLATEAFF.

This clone appeared once. The chain joins TRBV7-9 to TRBJ2-4, with 8 bases lining up with TRBD1. Germline-derived CDR1 and CDR2 are SEHNR and FQNEAQ (reference sequence). This CDR3 comprises 14 residues. Trimming at V came to 7 bases and at J to 6 bases, leaving 8 bases not matched to a gene. The CDR3 DNA reads TGTGCCAGCACCGACAGGGGCGCGGGAAACATTCAGTACTTC. It codes for CASTDRGAGNIQYF.

The V and J genes are TRBV19 and TRBJ1-1; D is unclear. The CDR3 sequence is 14 residues long. The germline CDR1 and CDR2 sequences are LNHDA and SQIVND (reference sequence). V was clipped by 3 bases and J by 1 base, with 9 bases between them. CDR3 DNA: TGTGCCAGTAGTATCAGTCGAGGGAACACTGAAGCTTTCTTT. Translating gives CASSISRGNTEAFF.

The chain joins TRBV5-1 to TRBJ2-1; 11 nucleotides line up with TRBD2. The CDR3 has 15 amino acids. Losses at the gene ends were 4 bases for V and 4 bases for J; bases not matched to a gene: 4. Germline V gene lookup returns CDR1 SGHRS and CDR2 YFSETQ. The CDR3 DNA is TGCGCCAGCAGCCTACGACTAGCGGGGTACAATGAGCAGTTCTTC. It specifies CASSLRLAGYNEQFF.

The J gene is TRBJ2-3, the V gene TRBV30; 8 bases agree with TRBD2. Per germline, CDR1 GTSNPN and CDR2 SVGIG (reference sequence). The CDR3 is 16 residues long. V shed 2 bases and J 2 bases; nucleotides not matched to a gene: 9. The CDR3, as DNA: TGTGCCTGGAGTTCCGGACTAGCCTTCTCCACAGATACGCAGTATTTT. Translated, it gives CAWSSGLAFSTDTQYF.

V gene TRBV5-6 combines with J gene TRBJ1-1; no firm D call. The CDR3 sequence is 12 residues long. Trimming removed 1 base at V and 5 bases at J, with 6 bases between. From germline, CDR1 is SGHDT and CDR2 YYEEEE. The CDR3 region is CASSLQVTEAFF. CDR3 DNA: TGTGCCAGCAGCTTGCAGGTTACTGAAGCTTTCTTT. Variable domain in full (rest from reference TRBV5-6 and TRBJ1-1): DAGVTQSPTHLIKTRGQQVTLRCSPKSGHDTVSWYQQALGQGPQFIFQYYEEEERQRGNFPDRFSGHQFPNYSSELNVNALLLGDSALYLCASSLQVTEAFFGQGTRLTVV.

The chain employs TRBV21-1 and TRBJ2-3; the table gives TRBD1 as D, unverified against the DNA. TRBV21-1 is shown as a pseudogene. The CDR3 is made up of 18 amino acids. CDR3 coding DNA: TGTGCCAGCAACCAAGAAAGGTGGACAGGCCAAAGCACAGATACGCAGTATTTT. Protein product: CASNQERWTGQSTDTQYF.

This chain links TRBV5-1 with TRBJ2-2, with 7 positions matching TRBD1. The CDR3 runs 14 residues. V was pared by 4 bases and J by 5 bases, with 5 bases of the junction left unmatched. Germline CDR1 and CDR2: SGHRS and YFSETQ. CDR3 DNA sequence: TGCGCCAGCAGCCTACAGGGGAATACCGGGGAGCTGTTTTTT. Its protein product is CASSLQGNTGELFF.

For this clone: Other DNA sequences in this specimen translate into the identical CDR3. V is TRBV28 and J is TRBJ2-1; D remains ambiguous. V was pared by 3 bases and J by 6 bases, with 3 bases between. Germline CDR1 is MDHEN and CDR2 is SYDVKM. The CDR3 loop spans 11 amino acids. CDR3 DNA: TGTGCCAGCAGTTTCCGCAATGAGCAGTTCTTC. Its protein product is CASSFRNEQFF.

The rearrangement uses TRBV7-2 and TRBJ2-5; TRBD2 aligns across 9 bases. CDR3 length: 15 residues. The J segment lost 7 bases and the V segment lost 0 bases, leaving 6 bases of the junction unmatched. Germline V gene lookup returns CDR1 SGHTA and CDR2 FQGNSA. Written as DNA, the CDR3 is TGTGCCAGCAGCTTAGCTTTAGCGGGAGAAGGGACCCAGTACTTC. This sequence encodes CASSLALAGEGTQYF.

J is TRBJ1-2 and V is TRBV4-1; 10 bases map to TRBD1. The germline gives CDR1 MGHRA, CDR2 YSYEKL. The CDR3 has 16 residues. V trimming: 3 bases; J trimming: 6 bases; junction bases outside the gene matches: 10. DNA of the CDR3: TGCGCCAGCAGCCAGGGGGACAGGGGAAGCTTTGATGGCTACACCTTC. This sequence encodes CASSQGDRGSFDGYTF.

This chain joins TRBV25-1 and TRBJ2-5; D unresolved. Germline V gives CDR1 MGHDK, CDR2 SYGVNS. This CDR3 has 12 residues. Trimming cost V 5 bases and J 11 bases, with 15 bases left between them. The DNA for the CDR3 is TGTGCCAGCAGTCAACACCCCACACAGCAGTACTTC. Protein sequence: CASSQHPTQQYF.

The J gene is TRBJ2-4, the V gene TRBV6-5; TRBD2 might be the D (5 bases). The length of the CDR3 is 15 residues. V dropped 4 bases and J dropped 2 bases, with 12 bases sitting between them. The V gene's germline CDR1 is MNHEY and CDR2 SVGAGI. CDR3 nucleotide sequence: TGTGCCAGCAGTTCCCGTCGGGGAACCAAAAACATTCAGTACTTC. This codes for CASSSRRGTKNIQYF.

V gene TRBV19 combines with J gene TRBJ2-1; TRBD2 aligns across 12 bases. The CDR3 is 17 amino acids. Looked up from germline, CDR1 is LNHDA and CDR2 is SQIVND (reference sequence). Losses at the gene ends were 3 bases for V and 8 bases for J; bases not matched to a gene: 11. For the CDR3, the DNA is TGTGCCAGTAGTATCCCCCTAGCGGGAGGGCCTCTCGATGAGCAGTTCTTC. This sequence encodes CASSIPLAGGPLDEQFF.